This T cell receptor (beta chain) was identified in a study of OX40 agonist ivuxolimab in advanced cancers. About the research overall: In this cohort, patients received ivuxolimab, an agonistic anti-OX40 (CD134) antibody. Three patients had partial responses: one hepatocellular carcinoma, two cutaneous melanoma. The study's findings and limits: Doses of 0.1 to 3.0 mg/kg were accompanied by clonal expansion of CD4+ and CD8+ blood T cells by week 6.

Comment on this clone: Its target is not known.

The CDR3 is 13 residues long. CDR1 is SEHNR, CDR2 FQNEAQ, per germline (reference sequence). Trimming removed 2 bases at V and 1 base at J, with 5 bases between. This table comes from immunoSEQ multiplex PCR, and its TCRdb copy is limited to in-frame clones, with some not included. The sample has about 58,000 clones, 70% to 90% seen once. Samples of blood were obtained at baseline, on cycle 4 day 1, and on cycle 7 day 1. The chain combines TRBV7-9 with TRBJ2-5; D not certain. The sequenced sample was CD4+ or CD8+ T cells sorted from blood, obtained in a trial of the OX40 agonist ivuxolimab. The sequence was obtained from an adult with an advanced solid tumor such as melanoma, head and neck, liver or kidney cancer. CDR3 bases: TGTGCCAGCAGCTTATCAGGCCAAGAGACCCAGTACTTC. This translates into CASSLSGQETQYF.